A selection of T cell receptor beta chains follows, all from one sample in a study of T cell changes during pregnancy in multiple sclerosis. Clones were read by immunoSEQ multiplex PCR, and TCRdb kept only the in-frame ones, dropping some. The sample holds some 21,000 clones, approximately 90% seen once. The source was CD8+ T cells from peripheral blood mononuclear cells, collected in the second trimester of pregnancy. The receptors stem from a female donor in good health, enrolled as a control in a pregnancy study. Both conserved end residues are part of each CDR3. Each record gives: CDR3 protein, CDR3 DNA, D gene, J gene, clone size, V gene. The D gene is left open where the match is weak. Clone size is not always given. Where it is, it says once, few, many or a class for expanded clones.

CDR3 protein: CASSLEAGGNEQYF; CDR3 DNA: TGTGCCAGCAGCTTGGAGGCCGGGGGGAACGAGCAGTACTTC; D gene: TRBD2; J gene: TRBJ2-7; clone size: .; V gene: TRBV5-4
CDR3 protein: CASSLGTGSTNEKLFF; CDR3 DNA: TGTGCCAGCTCACTGGGGACAGGCTCAACTAATGAAAAACTGTTTTTT; D gene: TRBD1; J gene: TRBJ1-4; clone size: .; V gene: TRBV18
CDR3 protein: CASSDSTSGNTGELFF; CDR3 DNA: TGTGCCAGCAGTGACTCGACTAGCGGGAACACCGGGGAGCTGTTTTTT; D gene: TRBD2; J gene: TRBJ2-2; clone size: .; V gene: TRBV6-4
CDR3 protein: CASSPMDRGYEQYF; CDR3 DNA: TGTGCCAGCTCACCAATGGACAGGGGGTACGAGCAGTACTTC; D gene: TRBD1; J gene: TRBJ2-7; clone size: .; V gene: TRBV18
CDR3 protein: CASRWGSGAEETQYF; CDR3 DNA: TGTGCCAGCAGATGGGGCTCGGGTGCCGAAGAGACCCAGTACTTC; D gene: .; J gene: TRBJ2-5; clone size: .; V gene: TRBV27
CDR3 protein: CASSFWVAGDLQETQYF; CDR3 DNA: TGTGCCAGCAGCTTCTGGGTAGCGGGAGACCTCCAAGAGACCCAGTACTTC; D gene: TRBD2; J gene: TRBJ2-5; clone size: .; V gene: TRBV11-3
CDR3 protein: CASSFGGIAGPSNEQFF; CDR3 DNA: TGTGCCAGCAGTTTCGGGGGGATAGCGGGACCGTCCAATGAGCAGTTCTTC; D gene: TRBD2; J gene: TRBJ2-1; clone size: .; V gene: TRBV27
CDR3 protein: CASSERAPSYEQYF; CDR3 DNA: TGTGCCAGCAGTGAGCGGGCCCCATCCTACGAGCAGTACTTC; D gene: .; J gene: TRBJ2-7; clone size: .; V gene: TRBV28
CDR3 protein: CASSNTSGGYNEQFF; CDR3 DNA: TGTGCCAGCAGCAATACTAGCGGGGGTTACAATGAGCAGTTCTTC; D gene: TRBD2; J gene: TRBJ2-1; clone size: .; V gene: TRBV7-9
CDR3 protein: CASSEAGGSTDTQYF; CDR3 DNA: TGTGCCAGCAGTGAGGCGGGGGGCAGCACAGATACGCAGTATTTT; D gene: TRBD2; J gene: TRBJ2-3; clone size: .; V gene: TRBV6-4
CDR3 protein: CASSTGQVNTEAFF; CDR3 DNA: TGTGCCAGTAGCACCGGACAGGTAAACACTGAAGCTTTCTTT; D gene: TRBD1; J gene: TRBJ1-1; clone size: .; V gene: TRBV19
CDR3 protein: CASSPGFDTGELFF; CDR3 DNA: TGTGCCAGCAGTCCAGGGTTCGACACCGGGGAGCTGTTTTTT; D gene: .; J gene: TRBJ2-2; clone size: .; V gene: TRBV27
CDR3 protein: CASSDSGQGTDTQYF; CDR3 DNA: TGTGCCAGCAGTGACTCGGGACAGGGCACAGATACGCAGTATTTT; D gene: TRBD1; J gene: TRBJ2-3; clone size: .; V gene: TRBV6-4
CDR3 protein: CASSIPGDGYTF; CDR3 DNA: TGTGCCAGTAGTATACCGGGAGATGGCTACACCTTC; D gene: .; J gene: TRBJ1-2; clone size: few; V gene: TRBV19
CDR3 protein: CASSPGQDYEQYF; CDR3 DNA: TGTGCCAGCAGCCCGGGACAGGACTACGAGCAGTACTTC; D gene: TRBD1; J gene: TRBJ2-7; clone size: once; V gene: TRBV5-4
CDR3 protein: CASSDGSDTGELFF; CDR3 DNA: TGTGCCAGCAGTGACGGGAGCGACACCGGGGAGCTGTTTTTT; D gene: .; J gene: TRBJ2-2; clone size: medium-sized; V gene: TRBV6-4
CDR3 protein: CASRIRDRGHRSNQPQHF; CDR3 DNA: TGTGCCAGTAGGATCCGGGACAGGGGCCACCGTAGCAATCAGCCCCAGCATTTT; D gene: TRBD1; J gene: TRBJ1-5; clone size: .; V gene: TRBV19
CDR3 protein: CASSLGGGQGAEAFF; CDR3 DNA: TGTGCCAGCAGCTTGGGGGGGGGACAGGGGGCAGAAGCTTTCTTT; D gene: TRBD1; J gene: TRBJ1-1; clone size: .; V gene: TRBV5-6
CDR3 protein: CAISELEQGANSPLHF; CDR3 DNA: TGTGCCATCAGTGAGCTAGAACAGGGGGCTAATTCACCCCTCCACTTT; D gene: TRBD1; J gene: TRBJ1-6; clone size: .; V gene: TRBV10-3
CDR3 protein: CASSVLAGAGEQYF; CDR3 DNA: TGTGCCAGCAGCGTTCTAGCGGGAGCGGGGGAGCAGTACTTC; D gene: TRBD2; J gene: TRBJ2-7; clone size: .; V gene: TRBV7-3
CDR3 protein: CASSEETPSGVYEQYF; CDR3 DNA: TGCGCCAGCAGCGAAGAAACCCCAAGCGGGGTCTACGAGCAGTACTTC; D gene: TRBD2; J gene: TRBJ2-7; clone size: .; V gene: TRBV4-1
CDR3 protein: CASSLGNSGVADTQYF; CDR3 DNA: TGTGCCAGCAGCTTAGGGAATAGCGGGGTGGCAGATACGCAGTATTTT; D gene: TRBD2; J gene: TRBJ2-3; clone size: .; V gene: TRBV7-9
CDR3 protein: CASSLQAGNEQYF; CDR3 DNA: TGTGCCAGCAGCTTACAAGCGGGTAACGAGCAGTACTTC; D gene: .; J gene: TRBJ2-7; clone size: .; V gene: TRBV13
CDR3 protein: CASSFPDRELFF; CDR3 DNA: TGTGCCAGCAGTTTTCCGGACAGGGAGCTGTTTTTT; D gene: .; J gene: TRBJ2-2; clone size: .; V gene: TRBV28
CDR3 protein: CASSLGGDSTSYEQYF; CDR3 DNA: TGTGCCAGCAGTTTAGGAGGGGACTCAACCTCCTACGAGCAGTACTTC; D gene: .; J gene: TRBJ2-7; clone size: .; V gene: TRBV27
CDR3 protein: CASSLTSGPQETQYF; CDR3 DNA: TGTGCCAGTAGTTTGACTAGCGGTCCCCAAGAGACCCAGTACTTC; D gene: TRBD2; J gene: TRBJ2-5; clone size: .; V gene: TRBV19
CDR3 protein: CASRGQGLLNIQYF; CDR3 DNA: TGTGCCAGCAGGGGACAGGGGCTACTTAACATTCAGTACTTC; D gene: TRBD1; J gene: TRBJ2-4; clone size: .; V gene: TRBV27
CDR3 protein: CASSEAEGDNPTQPQHF; CDR3 DNA: TGTGCCAGCAGTGAAGCCGAAGGGGACAACCCCACCCAGCCCCAGCATTTT; D gene: .; J gene: TRBJ1-5; clone size: .; V gene: TRBV6-1
CDR3 protein: CASSPRTGVGQPQHF; CDR3 DNA: TGTGCCAGCAGTCCCCGGACAGGGGTGGGTCAGCCCCAGCATTTT; D gene: TRBD1; J gene: TRBJ1-5; clone size: .; V gene: TRBV28